Ten or more counts support the clone carrying this T cell receptor (beta chain). Its antigen is currently unknown. Germline lookup yields CDR1 SGHAT and CDR2 FQNNGV. The ends were cut back, 5 bases at V and 5 bases at J, with 15 bases in the middle. The CDR3 runs to 14 residues. This specimen belongs to a study of T-cell reconstitution after alpha-beta-depleted transplantation in children. Using unique molecular identifiers, the investigators prepared the TCRbeta library. MiXCR, applied by TCRdb to the PCR reads, yields one record per CDR3 protein. The repertoire holds hundreds of thousands of distinct CDR3 sequences, with approximately 8.9% as singletons. Points from the study as a whole: Newly produced T cells mostly accounted for T-cell counts and diversity one year post-transplant. In patients about two months after transplant, alpha-beta T cells reportedly arose from several hundred expanded graft clones.

The clonotype comes from a male patient younger than 18 who had a stem cell transplant for acute lymphoblastic leukemia, so the T cells may come from the graft donor. This chain links TRBV11-2 with TRBJ2-5; tentative D call: TRBD1 (7 bases). This sample comprised PBMCs, mostly from graft donor cells, obtained 180 days after TCRalphabeta/CD19-depleted stem cell transplant. CDR3 residues: CASSRPTGRETQYF. For the CDR3, the DNA is TGTGCCAGCAGCCGTCCGACAGGGAGGGAGACCCAGTACTTC.